The 15 T cell receptor beta chains given below trace back to one sample, sequenced in a study of CD8+ T cells in alopecia areata. Sequencing used cDNA as its template, made by extracting RNA and reverse transcribing it. This table comes from immunoSEQ multiplex PCR, and its TCRdb copy is limited to in-frame clones, with some not included. The data contain roughly 140,000 clones, less than 75% of them singletons. The sequencing input was CD8+ T cells sorted from blood. The source of these receptors is a human donor in good health.

This clone occurred a few times. The J gene is TRBJ2-2, the V gene TRBV29-1; tentatively, D is TRBD1 (6 bases). This CDR3 contains 14 residues. From germline, CDR1 is SQVTM and CDR2 ANQGSEA. The V end was cut by 2 bases, the J end by 5 bases, with 12 bases between. CDR3 in amino acids: CSVEWGLRTGELFF. The CDR3 region has the DNA TGCAGCGTTGAATGGGGGCTGCGGACCGGGGAGCTGTTTTTT.

The chain has TRBV7-9 and TRBJ2-5; D could derive from TRBD1 or TRBD2 (6 bases each). Germline V CDR1 and CDR2: SEHNR, FQNEAQ (reference sequence). V was cut by 4 bases and J by 5 bases, with 17 bases left in between. This CDR3 is built from 15 residues. The CDR3 is CASSSPRGPAETQYF. CDR3 DNA: TGTGCCAGCAGCTCCCCACGGGGGCCGGCGGAGACCCAGTACTTC.

The V call is TRBV9, the J call TRBJ1-2; D may be TRBD1 (5 bases). This CDR3 contains 13 residues. Trimming took off 8 bases at V and 1 base at J, with 12 bases between the two ends. Germline V gives CDR1 SGDLS, CDR2 YYNGEE. DNA of the CDR3: TGTGCCAGTAGAGGACACCATAACTATGGCTACACCTTC. Translated: CASRGHHNYGYTF. The variable domain in full, completed from reference TRBV9 and TRBJ1-2, reads DSGVTQTPKHLITATGQRVTLRCSPRSGDLSVYWYQQSLDQGLQFLIQYYNGEERAKGNILERFSAQQFPDLHSELNLSSLELGDSALYFCASRGHHNYGYTFGSGTRLTVV.

At least ten counts were recorded for this clone. The sample has other DNA sequences that encode this CDR3 too. V is TRBV19 and J is TRBJ2-7; a weak D match, TRBD1 (6 bases). V lost 1 base and J lost 2, with 6 bases in between. CDR3 length equals 13 residues. Looked up from germline, CDR1 is LNHDA and CDR2 is SQIVND (reference sequence). In nucleotides, the CDR3 is TGTGCCAGTAGTATAGGGACAGCCTACGAGCAGTACTTC. This codes for CASSIGTAYEQYF. The full variable domain, rest sourced from reference TRBV19 and TRBJ2-7, is DGGITQSPKYLFRKEGQNVTLSCEQNLNHDAMYWYRQDPGQGLRLIYYSQIVNDFQKGDIAEGYSVSREKKESFPLTVTSAQKNPTAFYLCASSIGTAYEQYFGPGTRLTVT.

The J gene is TRBJ2-2, the V gene TRBV28; the D gene is possibly TRBD2 (6 bases). This CDR3 is 15 amino acids long. Trimming left V 6 bases short and J 6 bases short, with 17 bases between. Germline V lookup: CDR1 MDHEN, CDR2 SYDVKM. The CDR3 region is CASSLGLKVPGELFF. DNA for the CDR3: TGTGCCAGCAGCTTGGGACTCAAAGTCCCCGGGGAGCTGTTTTTT. The complete variable domain, with remaining parts taken from reference TRBV28 and TRBJ2-2, reads DVKVTQSSRYLVKRTGEKVFLECVQDMDHENMFWYRQDPGLGLRLIYFSYDVKMKEKGDIPEGYSVSREKKERFSLILESASTNQTSMYLCASSLGLKVPGELFFGEGSRLTVL.

This sequence joins TRBV29-1 and TRBJ1-1, with 12 bases aligning to TRBD1. This CDR3 spans 14 amino acids. Per the germline V gene, CDR1 is SQVTM and CDR2 is ANQGSEA. J was trimmed by 7 bases and V by 6 bases; bases with no gene match: 9. This CDR3 is CSVTRDRGLDEAFF. The CDR3, as DNA: TGCAGCGTGACCCGGGACAGGGGGCTTGATGAAGCTTTCTTT.

V and J are TRBV13 and TRBJ2-1; TRBD2 matches at 7 bases. V gave up 10 bases and J gave up 6 bases; unmatched junction bases: 6. Germline CDR1 PRHDT, CDR2 FYEKMQ (reference sequence). The CDR3 length is 12 residues. CDR3 nucleotide sequence: TGTGCCACCGCCGGGGGGACCAATGAGCAGTTCTTC. Protein product: CATAGGTNEQFF. Combining the CDR3 with reference TRBV13 and TRBJ2-1 gives the whole variable domain AAGVIQSPRHLIKEKRETATLKCYPIPRHDTVYWYQQGPGQDPQFLISFYEKMQSDKGSIPDRFSAQQFSDYHSELNMSSLELGDSALYFCATAGGTNEQFFGPGTRLTVL.

The V and J genes are TRBV27 and TRBJ2-1; D unclear. Germline V lookup: CDR1 MNHEY, CDR2 SMNVEV (reference sequence). V lost 6 bases to trimming and J lost 10 bases, with 16 bases between them. CDR3 length: 13 amino acids. The CDR3: CASSLTITREQFF. DNA of the CDR3: TGTGCCAGCAGCCTCACAATCACCAGGGAGCAGTTCTTC.

The rearrangement joins TRBV5-6 to TRBJ2-3, with D unresolved. Germline V gene sequence: CDR1 SGHDT, CDR2 YYEEEE. This CDR3 contains 13 residues. V was pared by 7 bases and J by 1 base, with 10 bases between. The CDR3 loop reads CASEPLGTDTQYF. CDR3 bases: TGTGCCAGCGAACCCCTGGGCACAGATACGCAGTATTTT.

This clone was counted once. CDR3 protein: CAWGYGTGGDTQYF. DNA of the CDR3: TGTGCCTGGGGCTACGGGACAGGGGGGGATACGCAGTATTTT. The chain couples TRBV30 to TRBJ2-3, with 11 bases lining up with TRBD1. The CDR3 extends over 14 amino acids. Per the germline V gene, CDR1 is GTSNPN and CDR2 is SVGIG (reference sequence). V was clipped by 5 bases and J by 6 bases; unmatched bases: 7.

J is TRBJ2-7 and V is TRBV4-1, with 8 bases lining up with TRBD1. Germline V gene lookup returns CDR1 MGHRA and CDR2 YSYEKL. The CDR3 length is 16 residues. J gave up 3 bases and V 3 bases, and 10 bases lay outside the gene matches. CDR3 in DNA: TGCGCCAGCAGCCACCCACCGCAGGGGGCTTTCTACGAGCAGTACTTC. This gives the protein CASSHPPQGAFYEQYF.

The chain couples TRBV6-6 to TRBJ2-2, with 9 positions matching TRBD1. The junction had 5 bases not matched to a gene; V was cut back by 7 bases and J by 5 bases. Looked up from germline, CDR1 is MNHNY and CDR2 is SVGAGI (reference sequence). This CDR3 has 14 residues. The DNA of the CDR3 is TGTGCCAGCAATGGACAGGGGAATACCGGGGAGCTGTTTTTT. Translation gives CASNGQGNTGELFF.

V is TRBV5-6 and J is TRBJ2-1; D is undetermined. The CDR3 extends over 13 amino acids. V lost 2 bases and J 8 bases, leaving 11 bases between the germline ends. Germline V CDR1 and CDR2: SGHDT, YYEEEE. The CDR3 DNA reads as TGTGCCAGCAGCTTAGATCTAACCTATGAGCAGTTCTTC. Amino acids: CASSLDLTYEQFF.

This chain uses TRBV9 with TRBJ1-1; D not resolved. The germline V and J ends were trimmed by 4 bases and 5 bases, with 15 bases remaining between them. The CDR3 sequence is 14 residues long. Germline V gene sequence: CDR1 SGDLS, CDR2 YYNGEE. DNA of the CDR3: TGTGCCAGCAGCCCCAGATACGCGATAACTGAAGCTTTCTTT. Residues: CASSPRYAITEAFF.

The chain combines TRBV2 with TRBJ2-3; D call uncertain. With 3 bases removed from V and 4 bases from J, the gap between germline ends came to 5 bases. The germline V gene has CDR1 SNHLY and CDR2 FYNNEI. The CDR3 is 12 amino acids. CDR3 sequence (DNA): TGTGCCAGCAGTGATGGGCCAGATACGCAGTATTTT. Residues: CASSDGPDTQYF.